Following are 5 T cell receptor beta chains from one sample sequenced in a study of blood T cell repertoires in COVID-19 (dated by TCRdb to 2020 to 2022). Preparation of the library involved the immunoSEQ multiplex PCR assay. TCRdb stores this immuneACCESS table with in-frame sequences only. Part of the clones is absent; in the studies checked, under half of the shortfall reflects unresolved V genes, and no reason is known for the rest. This sample lists about 430,000 clones; 70% to 90% were detected once. Roughly 0.78% of the sample lies in the top ten. The sequenced sample consisted of peripheral blood. Receptors originate from a man aged 18 to 29 with COVID-19, enrolled during active disease.

V usage is TRBV3-1 (or the pseudogene TRBV3-2) and J usage is TRBJ1-6; the match to TRBD1 covers 7 bases. V lost 4 bases to trimming and J lost 5 bases; unmatched junction nucleotides: 2. CDR3 length: 14 amino acids. Per the germline V gene, CDR1 is LGHDT and CDR2 is YNNKEL (reference sequence). The CDR3 sequence is CASSLGTDNSPLHF. CDR3 DNA sequence: TGTGCCAGCAGCCTCGGGACAGATAATTCACCCCTCCACTTT.

The rearrangement joins TRBV3-1 (or the pseudogene TRBV3-2) to TRBJ2-1; D unresolved. Trimming took off 0 bases at V and 0 bases at J, with 12 bases between the two ends. This CDR3 spans 17 amino acids. Germline V gene data show CDR1 as LGHDT and CDR2 as YNNKEL (reference sequence). In DNA, the CDR3 is TGTGCCAGCAGCCAAGATTTTCCCACAAGCTCCTACAATGAGCAGTTCTTC. Translating it yields CASSQDFPTSSYNEQFF.

This chain connects TRBV19 to TRBJ1-1, with 7 positions matching TRBD1. The CDR3 is 13 residues long. V lost 10 bases and J lost 3; bases outside the gene matches: 8. Germline values: CDR1 LNHDA, CDR2 SQIVND (reference sequence). The CDR3 bases are TGTGCCACCGTACAGGGGATATACACTGAAGCTTTCTTT. This codes for CATVQGIYTEAFF.

V and J are TRBV25-1 and TRBJ2-5; D ambiguous. CDR3 length: 13 amino acids. Germline CDR1 reads MGHDK; CDR2 reads SYGVNS. Trimming stripped 1 base from V and 5 bases from J, with 8 bases between. CDR3 loop: CASSESVPETQYF. The CDR3, as DNA: TGTGCCAGCAGTGAATCTGTTCCGGAGACCCAGTACTTC.

The chain has TRBV2 and TRBJ2-5; 9 nucleotides line up with TRBD2. Germline assignment: CDR1 SNHLY and CDR2 FYNNEI. CDR3 length: 17 amino acids. V shed 6 bases and J 2 bases; nucleotides not matched to a gene: 13. In DNA form, the CDR3 reads TGTGCCAGCAGAAAAGGGTGGGATAGCGGGGGACAAGAGACCCAGTACTTC. This sequence encodes CASRKGWDSGGQETQYF.